The next 9 T cell receptor beta chains were all read from a single sample in a study of neurological immune-mediated disorders. TCRdb reprocessed the 5' RACE reads with MiXCR, giving one entry per CDR3 protein. The sample lists more than 45,000 distinct CDR3 sequences, 9% to 12% occurring once. Input material: PBMCs. These receptors were collected from a woman aged 40 to 55 with HTLV-1-associated myelopathy (HAM/TSP).

The table lists this clonotype with many counts. The V and J genes are TRBV5-1 and TRBJ2-3; D may be TRBD2 (6 bases). The CDR3 loop spans 15 amino acids. Trimming removed 2 bases at V and 1 base at J, with 11 bases between. CDR1 SGHRS and CDR2 YFSETQ come from the germline V gene. CDR3 sequence: CASSFRGSGTDTQYF. The DNA of the CDR3 is TGCGCCAGCAGCTTCCGGGGGTCCGGCACAGATACGCAGTATTTT.

In this sample, this clonotype turned up many times. The V and J genes are TRBV11-3 and TRBJ2-2; no reliable D call. V gave up 3 bases and J gave up 4 bases, with 3 bases separating them. This CDR3 comprises 12 residues. The germline gives CDR1 SGHNT, CDR2 YENEEA. This chain's CDR3 is CASSFSTGELFF. DNA of the CDR3: TGTGCCAGCAGCTTCAGCACCGGGGAGCTGTTTTTT.

The sample holds many counts of this clonotype. The V and J genes are TRBV6-1 and TRBJ1-6; D is uncertain. CDR1 and CDR2 (germline): MNHNS, SASEGT. This CDR3 has 15 residues. Trimming stripped 7 bases from V and 2 bases from J, with 12 bases between. CDR3 DNA sequence: TGTGCCAGCATTCGAGACGGTCCCTATAATTCACCCCTCCACTTT. Translated: CASIRDGPYNSPLHF.

This clonotype was picked up many times. The chain uses TRBV12-3 or TRBV12-4 and TRBJ1-1; D is unclear. The CDR3 spans 14 residues. Trimming removed 3 bases from V and 6 bases from J, with 14 bases in between. The CDR3 loop is CASSLSAATAEAFF. CDR3 nucleotides: TGTGCCAGCAGTTTGTCTGCAGCCACCGCTGAAGCTTTCTTT.

This clonotype was observed many times. The rearrangement joins TRBV2 to TRBJ2-1; unclear D gene. Germline V gene lookup returns CDR1 SNHLY and CDR2 FYNNEI. Deletions cut 8 bases from V and 7 bases from J, with 6 bases between. There are 10 residues in the CDR3. The CDR3 region is CASGENEQFF. The CDR3 nucleotides read TGTGCCAGCGGGGAAAATGAGCAGTTCTTC.

This clonotype was detected many times. This chain connects TRBV7-8 to TRBJ2-1, with 14 nucleotides matching TRBD2. The J segment lost 0 bases and the V segment lost 1 base, leaving 5 bases of the junction unmatched. This CDR3 spans 19 amino acids. CDR1 is SGHVS and CDR2 is FQNEAQ in the germline V gene. CDR3 nucleotides: TGTGCCAGCAGCTTAGTAAAGGGACTAGCGGGGGTCTCCTACAATGAGCAGTTCTTC. Amino acid sequence: CASSLVKGLAGVSYNEQFF.

This clonotype occurred many times. The chain uses TRBV5-1 and TRBJ2-2; D is undetermined. This CDR3 region has 17 residues. V was clipped by 1 base and J by 7 bases, with 20 bases between them. Germline CDR1 and CDR2: SGHRS and YFSETQ. The chain's CDR3 is CASSLFAESALGGELFF. CDR3 DNA: TGCGCCAGCAGCTTGTTCGCTGAGTCAGCCTTGGGCGGGGAGCTGTTTTTT.

This clonotype was found a few times. The chain combines TRBV11-2 with TRBJ2-4, with no clear D. V gave up 2 bases and J gave up 9 bases, with 11 bases separating them. Germline CDR1 SGHAT, CDR2 FQNNGV. CDR3 length: 13 residues. In nucleotides, the CDR3 is TGTGCCAGCAGCTTAACCAGAGATGGCATTCAGTACTTC. Translation: CASSLTRDGIQYF. The full variable domain, in which reference TRBV11-2 and TRBJ2-4 provide the parts outside the CDR3, is EAGVAQSPRYKIIEKRQSVAFWCNPISGHATLYWYQQILGQGPKLLIQFQNNGVVDDSQLPKDRFSAERLKGVDSTLKIQPAKLEDSAVYLCASSLTRDGIQYFGAGTRLSVL.

This clonotype has ten or more counts. This chain connects TRBV20-1 to TRBJ1-1, with a possible D match to TRBD1 (6 bases). The germline gives CDR1 DFQATT, CDR2 SNEGSKA (reference sequence). CDR3 length: 12 amino acids. V lost 6 bases, J lost 1 base, and 9 bases lay in between. CDR3 loop: CSAQGWNTEAFF. As DNA, the CDR3 is TGCAGTGCACAGGGCTGGAACACTGAAGCTTTCTTT.